This entry lists 5 T cell receptor beta chains sequenced from one sample in a study of cytomegalovirus exposure and HLA in healthy donors. A multiplex PCR was run with 60 Vbeta primers and 13 Jbeta primers. Produced via immunoSEQ multiplex PCR; TCRdb's table is partial and in-frame only. The sample records 150,000 to 200,000 clones, under 85% being singletons. Sequences were obtained from PBMCs. The receptors were gathered from a woman aged 25-40 years in good health and CMV-seronegative.

The chain joins TRBV7-3 to TRBJ1-2; possible D gene TRBD1, 6 bases. The germline V gene encodes CDR1 SGHTA and CDR2 FQGTGA. CDR3 size: 15 residues. The V and J ends lost 0 bases and 8 bases respectively, with 16 bases between them. The CDR3 protein is CASSLTGTGPSGYTF. CDR3 DNA sequence: TGTGCCAGCAGCTTAACAGGAACAGGGCCCAGCGGCTACACCTTC.

J is TRBJ1-1 and V is TRBV7-9; TRBD1 matches at 7 bases. V gave up 5 bases and J gave up 8 bases; unmatched junction bases: 14. The germline CDR1 and CDR2 sequences are SEHNR and FQNEAQ (reference sequence). The CDR3 is 15 amino acids. Here the CDR3 DNA reads TGTGCCAGCAGCCCCCTTGGACAGGCGGGGACGGAAGCTTTCTTT. Its protein product is CASSPLGQAGTEAFF.

This clone was seen a handful of times. The rearrangement uses TRBV7-9 and TRBJ1-3; D might be TRBD1 (6 bases). The length of the CDR3 is 15 residues. V was pared by 6 bases and J by 0 bases, with 12 bases between. The germline CDR1 and CDR2 sequences are SEHNR and FQNEAQ (reference sequence). The DNA of the CDR3 is TGTGCCAGCAGTGAGGGACAATCCTCTGGAAACACCATATATTTT. As protein: CASSEGQSSGNTIYF.

This chain joins TRBV5-4 and TRBJ2-3, with D possibly being TRBD1 (6 bases). Germline assignment: CDR1 SGHNT and CDR2 YYREEE (reference sequence). The V and J ends lost 4 bases and 0 bases respectively, with 15 bases between them. The CDR3 has 16 amino acids. Written as DNA, the CDR3 is TGTGCCAGCAGCCCGGCCGGGACAACTAGCACAGATACGCAGTATTTT. As protein: CASSPAGTTSTDTQYF. The entire variable domain, with the rest obtained from reference TRBV5-4 and TRBJ2-3, is as follows: ETGVTQSPTHLIKTRGQQVTLRCSSQSGHNTVSWYQQALGQGPQFIFQYYREEENGRGNFPPRFSGLQFPNYSSELNVNALELDDSALYLCASSPAGTTSTDTQYFGPGTRLTVL.

V usage is TRBV28 and J usage is TRBJ1-2, with 7 bases matching TRBD1. Per germline, CDR1 MDHEN and CDR2 SYDVKM. This CDR3 has 19 residues. The V and J ends lost 1 base and 3 bases, in that order; junction bases with no gene match: 17. This CDR3 reads CASSLSLSRAGGTDYGYTF. The CDR3 DNA is TGTGCCAGCAGTTTATCCCTCTCCCGGGCAGGGGGAACTGACTATGGCTACACCTTC.